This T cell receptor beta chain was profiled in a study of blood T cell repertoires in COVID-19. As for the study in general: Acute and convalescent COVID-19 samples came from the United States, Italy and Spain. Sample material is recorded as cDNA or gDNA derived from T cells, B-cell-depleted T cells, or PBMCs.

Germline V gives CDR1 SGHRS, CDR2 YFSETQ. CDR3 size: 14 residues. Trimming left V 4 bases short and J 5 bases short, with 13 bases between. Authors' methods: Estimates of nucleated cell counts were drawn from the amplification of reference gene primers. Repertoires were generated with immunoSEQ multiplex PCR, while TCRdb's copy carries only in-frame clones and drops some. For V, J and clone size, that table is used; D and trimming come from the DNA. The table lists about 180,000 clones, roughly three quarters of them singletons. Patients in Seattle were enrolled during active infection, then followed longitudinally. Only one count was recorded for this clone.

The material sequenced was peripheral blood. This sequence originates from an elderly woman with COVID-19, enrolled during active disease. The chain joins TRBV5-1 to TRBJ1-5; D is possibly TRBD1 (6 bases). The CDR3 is CASSIGTFDQPQHF. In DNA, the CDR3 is TGCGCCAGCAGCATCGGGACATTTGATCAGCCCCAGCATTTT.